These T cell receptor beta chains were read from a single sample in a study of vaccination effects on CD4 cells after COVID-19. No antigen is known for these receptors. Profiling relied on immunoSEQ multiplex PCR, and the TCRdb table lists in-frame clones only, not all of them. The data show approximately 74,000 clones, roughly 74% seen once. The sample was CD4+ T cells from PBMCs cultured with HCoV-NL63 spike peptides, taken before COVID-19 vaccination. These receptors were collected from a human donor who received a COVID-19 vaccine. CDR3s include the opening cysteine and the closing phenylalanine or tryptophan. A D gene is named only where the DNA matches it firmly. A clone size is listed for some rows: how often the clone was seen (once, few, many), or a class if it is expanded.

abundance	j_gene	d_gene	v_gene	CDR3nt	CDR3aa
once	TRBJ1-3	-	TRBV4-1	TGCGCCAGCAGCCCCCGGACTGGAACTGGAAACACCATATATTTT	CASSPRTGTGNTIYF
few	TRBJ1-6	-	TRBV19	TGTGCCAGTAGTCTCCACCACGGGGGGGCCTATAATTCACCCCTCCACTTT	CASSLHHGGAYNSPLHF
few	TRBJ2-2	TRBD2	TRBV6-5	TGTGCCACCATTAGCGGGGGGTCCGCCGGGGAGCTGTTTTTT	CATISGGSAGELFF
-	TRBJ1-6	-	TRBV11-2	TGTGCCAGCAGCTTAGCGGCGCAGGGTTATTCACCCCTCCACTTT	CASSLAAQGYSPLHF
once	TRBJ2-2	-	TRBV18	TGTGCCAGCTCACGAAAGCTAGGGGGACCTGCGAACACCGGGGAGCTGTTTTTT	CASSRKLGGPANTGELFF
-	TRBJ2-3	TRBD2	TRBV2	TGTGCCAGCGCGACGGGGGGTGGTGCAGATACGCAGTATTTT	CASATGGGADTQYF
few	TRBJ1-6	-	TRBV4-3	TGCGCCAGCAGCCAAGATGCCCAGCAAAATTCACCCCTCCACTTT	CASSQDAQQNSPLHF
once	TRBJ2-2	-	TRBV19	TGTGCCAGTAGTATGGGAACAACGAACACCGGGGAGCTGTTTTTT	CASSMGTTNTGELFF
-	TRBJ1-3	TRBD1	TRBV12-5	TGTGCTAGTGGTTTGGTACTCTTTAGGACAGGGGGAAACACCATATATTTT	CASGLVLFRTGGNTIYF
-	TRBJ1-5	-	TRBV6-2/TRBV6-3	TGTGCCAGCACCCCGGGGGGTAGCAATCAGCCCCAGCATTTT	CASTPGGSNQPQHF
-	TRBJ2-5	TRBD2	TRBV6-5	TGTGCCAGCACAACTAGCGGGGGCGCGACCCAGTACTTC	CASTTSGGATQYF
-	TRBJ2-1	TRBD2	TRBV3-1/TRBV3-2	TGTGCCAGCAGCCGAGGACTAGCGGGGGCCCCTGAGCAGTTCTTC	CASSRGLAGAPEQFF
-	TRBJ1-2	TRBD1	TRBV5-1	TGCGCCAGCAGCTTAGGGACAGGGTCCGGCTACACCTTC	CASSLGTGSGYTF
-	TRBJ2-1	TRBD2	TRBV5-1	TGCGCCAGCAGCCCCCGCTTAGCGGGGGGGTACAATGAGCAGTTCTTC	CASSPRLAGGYNEQFF
-	TRBJ1-1	-	TRBV10-2	TGCGCCAGTAAAAGGGGACAAACCGGGCCTGAAGCTTTCTTT	CASKRGQTGPEAFF
-	TRBJ1-1	-	TRBV27	TGTGCCAGCGCGAGAAGGGACACCTCGAATGCTGAAGCTTTCTTT	CASARRDTSNAEAFF
-	TRBJ2-3	-	TRBV5-6	TGTGCCAGCAGCTTGAATTATGATACGCAGTATTTT	CASSLNYDTQYF
-	TRBJ2-2	TRBD1	TRBV9	TGTGCCAGCAGCCTTCGGGACAGACCACGGACTGGGGAGCTGTTTTTT	CASSLRDRPRTGELFF
-	TRBJ2-1	-	TRBV6-1	TGTGCCAGCAGTGATCTGCACTACTCCTACAATGAGCAGTTCTTC	CASSDLHYSYNEQFF
-	TRBJ1-1	-	TRBV28	TGTGCCAGCAGTTCTACCTGGACAGAGAACACTGAAGCTTTCTTT	CASSSTWTENTEAFF
-	TRBJ2-3	TRBD2	TRBV7-3	TGTGCCAGCAGTCCACTAGCGGGGGAGTTAGATACGCAGTATTTT	CASSPLAGELDTQYF
few	TRBJ2-1	TRBD2	TRBV2	TGTGCCAGCAGCCTAGCGGGGGTGGGTGAGCAGTTCTTC	CASSLAGVGEQFF
-	TRBJ2-3	TRBD2	TRBV7-2	TGTGCCAGCATCTTGAGAGCGGGGGCGGATACGCAGTATTTT	CASILRAGADTQYF
-	TRBJ2-1	-	TRBV19	TGTGCCAGTAGTATAGGAACGGTTCGGATCTACAATGAGCAGTTCTTC	CASSIGTVRIYNEQFF
-	TRBJ1-4	-	TRBV9	TGTGCCAGCAGCGTAGGCGGGATAGGCGAAAAACTGTTTTTT	CASSVGGIGEKLFF
-	TRBJ2-1	-	TRBV6-5	TGTGCCAGCAGTTACTCGATTCTAGCAAGTTACAATGAGCAGTTCTTC	CASSYSILASYNEQFF
once	TRBJ1-1	TRBD1	TRBV7-9	TGTGCCAGCAGCACGGGGACAGTATACACTGAAGCTTTCTTT	CASSTGTVYTEAFF
-	TRBJ2-3	-	TRBV5-8	TGTGCCGCAGGGCCCTTTATAGGCACAGATACGCAGTATTTT	CAAGPFIGTDTQYF
-	TRBJ1-5	-	TRBV29-1	TGCAGCGTCCATCAGGGTGTAGGCCAGCCCCAGCATTTT	CSVHQGVGQPQHF
once	TRBJ1-2	TRBD1	TRBV20-1	TGCAGTGCTGTGGGGACAGGGGGCTACACCTTC	CSAVGTGGYTF
-	TRBJ2-5	-	TRBV24-1	TGTGCCACCGGGGGCCTACCGGGGCTGCTGAAGACCCAGTACTTC	CATGGLPGLLKTQYF
-	TRBJ1-2	-	TRBV30	TGTGCCTGGGATTTCGCCGGGACGTACCTTAACTATGGCTACACCTTC	CAWDFAGTYLNYGYTF